The source of this TCR beta chain is a study of T cells in Graves' hyperthyroidism and ophthalmopathy. Germline V gene sequence: CDR1 LNHDA, CDR2 SQIVND (reference sequence). Trimming shortened V by 3 bases and J by 5 bases, and 23 bases separated the two germline ends. This CDR3 has 18 amino acids. Researchers took RNA transcripts and amplified the TCR beta CDR3 regions from them. HTBI primers were employed in a first-round RT-PCR of the TCR CDR3. TCRdb re-called the multiplex PCR reads with MiXCR, one entry per CDR3 protein. The sample has hundreds of thousands of distinct CDR3 sequences; roughly 20% are singletons.

The V call is TRBV19, the J call TRBJ1-5; a weak D match, TRBD1 (5 bases). The TCR comes from a man in his thirties or forties with Graves' ophthalmopathy. The specimen sequenced was blood. The CDR3 DNA sequence: TGTGCCAGTAGTATCCTACGCCCCCCGGGACGGGATGATCAGCCCCAGCATTTT. It codes for CASSILRPPGRDDQPQHF.